The 10 T cell receptor beta chains presented below share a single source sample, sequenced in a study of a mutant IDH1 vaccine in newly diagnosed glioma. Time point defined: week 5, during vaccination. One vaccine dose held 300 ug of mutant IDH1 20-mer peptide and came with topical imiquimod. The antigens for these receptors are not known. Here immunoSEQ multiplex PCR was the method, and the copy in TCRdb shows in-frame clones only, minus some. The repertoire holds some 51,000 clones, about three quarters seen once, with 5.2% in the top ten. The source material was PBMCs, sampled from a glioma patient whose treatment included an IDH1 peptide vaccine. Receptors originate from a man in his fifties or sixties with glioma.

The V and J genes are TRBV15 and TRBJ2-1; D remains unclear. CDR1 is LNHNV and CDR2 is YYDKDF in the germline V gene (reference sequence). The CDR3 is made up of 13 amino acids. Trimming left V 1 base short and J 1 base short, with 2 bases between. The CDR3 protein is CATSRVSYNEQFF. CDR3 DNA: TGTGCCACCAGCAGAGTTTCCTACAATGAGCAGTTCTTC.

This clone showed up just once. J is TRBJ2-4 and V is TRBV7-2; 11 bases are a match to TRBD1. The CDR3 loop spans 13 amino acids. V was clipped by 5 bases and J by 11 bases; unmatched bases: 5. Per germline, CDR1 SGHTA and CDR2 FQGNSA. CDR3 protein: CASSGLDRGLQYF. CDR3 sequence (DNA): TGTGCCAGCAGCGGTTTGGACAGGGGGCTTCAGTACTTC.

The chain combines TRBV5-1 with TRBJ1-4; D is ambiguous. The CDR3 runs 14 residues. The germline V and J ends were trimmed by 5 bases and 8 bases, with 16 bases remaining between them. The germline gives CDR1 SGHRS, CDR2 YFSETQ. CDR3 in DNA: TGCGCCAGCAGGGGCCTCCAGCGGGAGGAAAAACTGTTTTTT. Translation gives CASRGLQREEKLFF.

Regarding this clone: Given the absence of the conserved phenylalanine or tryptophan at the CDR3 end, a read error is likely. It is unclear where the CDR3 begins or ends on the DNA, so no DNA is shown, and the CDR3 is as TCRdb lists it. The chain links TRBV6-5 to TRBJ2-7; no DNA check was done on the table's D call, TRBD1. A total of 9 residues make up the CDR3, ends included. CDR1 MNHEY and CDR2 SVGAGI come from the germline V gene. CDR3: CASSYPDSD.

The chain joins TRBV29-1 to TRBJ1-2, with 10 bases that match TRBD1. CDR3 length: 13 amino acids. Germline values: CDR1 SQVTM, CDR2 ANQGSEA. The V segment lost 4 bases and the J segment 4 bases; nucleotides outside the gene matches: 3. CDR3 bases: TGCAGCGTTGGGGACAGGGGTCCCTATGGCTACACCTTC. Protein product: CSVGDRGPYGYTF.

This chain uses TRBV19 with TRBJ1-2; a possible D gene is TRBD1 (6 bases). There are 12 residues in the CDR3. The germline V and J ends were trimmed by 7 bases and 3 bases, with 9 bases remaining between them. Germline V lookup: CDR1 LNHDA, CDR2 SQIVND (reference sequence). The CDR3 DNA follows: TGTGCCAGTATCTCAGGGGACTATGGCTACACCTTC. Translating it yields CASISGDYGYTF.

This clone was found a few times. The V gene is TRBV7-3, the J gene TRBJ1-1, with 9 bases matching TRBD1. Germline CDR1 SGHTA, CDR2 FQGTGA. The CDR3 is made up of 14 amino acids. J lost 5 bases, V lost 6 bases, and 7 bases had no gene match. CDR3 coding DNA: TGTGCCAGCAGTCCACAGGGGGCTGGAACTGAAGCTTTCTTT. Its protein is CASSPQGAGTEAFF. Combining the CDR3 with reference TRBV7-3 and TRBJ1-1 gives the whole variable domain GAGVSQTPSNKVTEKGKYVELRCDPISGHTALYWYRQSLGQGPEFLIYFQGTGAADDSGLPNDRFFAVRPEGSVSTLKIQRTERGDSAVYLCASSPQGAGTEAFFGQGTRLTVV.

V is TRBV5-4 and J is TRBJ2-1; 7 nucleotides match TRBD2. The CDR3 sequence is 15 residues long. Trimming took 2 bases from V and 6 from J; bases not matched to a gene: 8. The germline V gene has CDR1 SGHNT and CDR2 YYREEE (reference sequence). CDR3 DNA sequence: TGTGCCAGCAGCTTAATGGGAGGGGCCCCCAATGAGCAGTTCTTC. It is translated as CASSLMGGAPNEQFF.

The chain recombines TRBV7-2 with TRBJ1-2, with no clear D. V was clipped by 0 bases and J by 1 base, with 12 bases between them. This CDR3 region has 16 residues. CDR1 and CDR2 (germline): SGHTA, FQGNSA. The CDR3 region is CASSLARIGVNYGYTF. The CDR3, as DNA: TGTGCCAGCAGCTTAGCGAGGATTGGCGTTAACTATGGCTACACCTTC.

The chain uses TRBV4-2 and TRBJ1-4; TRBD1 is a possible D gene (5 bases). The length of the CDR3 is 17 residues. V lost 5 bases and J lost 8, with 24 bases in between. Germline V gene lookup returns CDR1 LGHNA and CDR2 YNFKEQ. The CDR3 nucleotides read TGTGCCAGCAGCACCCCGCCCGGTGCAGGGCCGGGCGAAAAACTGTTTTTT. This encodes CASSTPPGAGPGEKLFF.